The 20 T cell receptor beta chains given below trace back to one sample, sequenced in a study of Graves' ophthalmopathy and Graves' hyperthyroidism. The TCR beta CDR3 regions underwent amplification from RNA transcripts. Second-round multiplex PCR followed a first-round RT-PCR using HTBI primers. One entry per CDR3 protein, called by TCRdb with MiXCR from the multiplex PCR reads. The sample has around 600,000 distinct CDR3 sequences, over 40% seen once. The sample taken for sequencing was peripheral blood. The source of these receptors is an adult man with Graves' ophthalmopathy.

This clonotype was seen a few times. The chain combines TRBV4-1 with TRBJ2-5, with 10 bases matching TRBD2. The CDR3 is made up of 19 amino acids. V lost 0 bases and J lost 4; bases outside the gene matches: 14. Per germline, CDR1 MGHRA and CDR2 YSYEKL. CDR3 region: CASSQDAIAGGHLRETQYF. The CDR3 nucleotides read TGCGCCAGCAGCCAAGATGCGATAGCGGGAGGACACCTGCGAGAGACCCAGTACTTC.

The chain uses TRBV2 and TRBJ2-2, with D perhaps matching TRBD1 or TRBD2 (7 bases each). V lost 6 bases and J lost 5, with 19 bases in between. This CDR3 comprises 16 residues. CDR1 SNHLY and CDR2 FYNNEI come from the germline V gene. In nucleotides, the CDR3 is TGTGCCAGCAGCTCCCAGGGGGGAGGGGTTACCGGGGAGCTGTTTTTT. Residues: CASSSQGGGVTGELFF. The whole variable domain, filled in from reference TRBV2 and TRBJ2-2, reads EPEVTQTPSHQVTQMGQEVILRCVPISNHLYFYWYRQILGQKVEFLVSFYNNEISEKSEIFDDQFSVERPDGSNFTLKIRSTKLEDSAMYFCASSSQGGGVTGELFFGEGSRLTVL.

For this clonotype: A read error may produce the germline difference seen at one junction end. The chain recombines TRBV13 with TRBJ2-7; no firm D call. Germline V gives CDR1 PRHDT, CDR2 FYEKMQ (reference sequence). This CDR3 is built from 14 residues. CDR3 bases: TGTGCCATCAGCTTACAAGAGCGCGCGGCCGAGCAGTACTTC. Protein: CAISLQERAAEQYF.

This clonotype came up once. Germline and junction disagree at one end, which may indicate a read error. The genes are TRBV7-2 and TRBJ1-2, with 9 bases matching TRBD1. Germline loops: CDR1 SGHTA, CDR2 FQGNSA. This CDR3 spans 14 amino acids. The CDR3 loop reads CASSQEGQGEGYTF. In nucleotides, the CDR3 is TGCGCCAGCAGCCAAGAGGGACAGGGAGAGGGCTACACCTTC.

This clonotype has at least ten counts. This chain links TRBV19 with TRBJ1-3; D is ambiguous. Trimming stripped 6 bases from V and 0 bases from J, with 6 bases between. The CDR3 has 13 residues. Germline CDR1 reads LNHDA; CDR2 reads SQIVND (reference sequence). In DNA, the CDR3 is TGTGCCAGTAGGGGAGGCTCTGGAAACACCATATATTTT. It specifies CASRGGSGNTIYF.

The chain links TRBV25-1 to TRBJ2-7; D is possibly TRBD1 or TRBD2 (6 bases each). CDR3 length equals 14 residues. Germline CDR1 MGHDK, CDR2 SYGVNS. Trimming stripped 4 bases from V and 3 bases from J, with 13 bases between. CDR3 in amino acids: CASSAARGGYEQYF. CDR3 bases: TGTGCCAGCAGTGCGGCCAGGGGAGGCTACGAGCAGTACTTC.

This rearrangement joins TRBV27 to TRBJ1-1; D unclear. Trimming removed 2 bases from V and 4 bases from J, with 11 bases in between. The germline CDR1 and CDR2 sequences are MNHEY and SMNVEV (reference sequence). This CDR3 contains 14 residues. DNA of the CDR3: TGTGCCAGCAGTTTAGATGGGGTGGCCACTGAAGCTTTCTTT. It translates to CASSLDGVATEAFF.

The chain carries TRBV29-1 and TRBJ1-1; D remains unclear. The CDR3 consists of 11 residues. V was shortened by 8 bases and J by 2 bases, with 9 bases between the two germline ends. Looked up from germline, CDR1 is SQVTM and CDR2 is ANQGSEA. The CDR3 sequence: CSLGSNTEAFF. The CDR3 bases are TGCAGCTTGGGCTCCAACACTGAAGCTTTCTTT.

This clonotype occurred many times. The J gene is TRBJ1-4, the V gene TRBV9; no firm D call. V lost 1 base and J lost 7, with 14 bases in between. Germline CDR1 and CDR2: SGDLS and YYNGEE. This CDR3 has 15 amino acids. The CDR3 DNA follows: TGTGCCAGCAGCGTATCAAGTCGGGTTGGTGAAAAACTGTTTTTT. Translation gives CASSVSSRVGEKLFF.

This clonotype was counted at least ten times. The chain employs TRBV19 and TRBJ1-1; D might be TRBD1 (6 bases). CDR1 and CDR2 (germline): LNHDA, SQIVND (reference sequence). Deletions cut 8 bases from V and 2 bases from J, with 18 bases between. The CDR3 consists of 15 residues. The CDR3 coding sequence is TGTGCCAGTTTTCCTTCGACAGGCCCCAACACTGAAGCTTTCTTT. Encoded protein: CASFPSTGPNTEAFF.

Points on this clonotype: A much larger clone sits a single nucleotide away, making a read error possible. As the CDR3 is not closed by the conserved phenylalanine or tryptophan, this likely results from a read error. The rearrangement uses TRBV29-1 and TRBJ1-1, with D tentatively TRBD1 (5 bases). The length of the CDR3 is 13 residues. V was trimmed by 4 bases and J by 2 bases, leaving 11 bases between them. The germline CDR1 and CDR2 sequences are SQVTM and ANQGSEA. Here the CDR3 reads CSVATGLNTEAFL. The CDR3 nucleotides read TGCAGCGTTGCTACAGGACTTAACACTGAAGCTTTCCTT.

This clonotype has a count of ten or more. This sequence joins TRBV5-1 and TRBJ2-7; 7 positions match TRBD2. The CDR3 length is 13 residues. Germline CDR1 SGHRS, CDR2 YFSETQ. With 8 bases clipped from V and 2 bases from J, the junction kept 7 bases outside the gene matches. The DNA of the CDR3 is TGCGCCAGTGCAACGGGAGGCACCTACGAGCAGTACTTC. Protein sequence: CASATGGTYEQYF.

The chain recombines TRBV7-9 with TRBJ2-5; D is tentatively TRBD1 or TRBD2 (5 bases each). The CDR3 has 16 amino acids. Per germline, CDR1 SEHNR and CDR2 FQNEAQ (reference sequence). V was trimmed by 8 bases and J by 5 bases, leaving 24 bases between them. DNA for the CDR3: TGTGCCAGCTCACCACTATGGGACCAGGGAAGGGAGACCCAGTACTTC. Translated: CASSPLWDQGRETQYF. Drawing the rest from reference TRBV7-9 and TRBJ2-5, the complete variable domain is DTGVSQNPRHKITKRGQNVTFRCDPISEHNRLYWYRQTLGQGPEFLTYFQNEAQLEKSRLLSDRFSAERPKGSFSTLEIQRTEQGDSAMYLCASSPLWDQGRETQYFGPGTRLLVL.

The rearrangement joins TRBV20-1 to TRBJ2-6; 12 bases are shared with TRBD2. The CDR3 is made up of 16 amino acids. The junction had 1 base not matched to a gene; V was cut back by 2 bases and J by 2 bases. The V gene's germline CDR1 is DFQATT and CDR2 SNEGSKA (reference sequence). Here the CDR3 reads CSARRTSGTGANVLTF. Written as DNA, the CDR3 is TGCAGTGCTAGAAGGACTAGCGGGACTGGGGCCAACGTCCTGACTTTC.

This clonotype has at least ten counts. The chain joins TRBV15 to TRBJ2-5; 7 bases map to TRBD1. Per germline, CDR1 LNHNV and CDR2 YYDKDF (reference sequence). CDR3 size: 13 residues. V gave up 7 bases and J gave up 5 bases; unmatched junction bases: 7. In DNA, the CDR3 is TGTGCCACCACCTACAGGGGAAGGGAGACCCAGTACTTC. It is translated as CATTYRGRETQYF.

This clonotype occurred many times. The rearrangement uses TRBV7-9 and TRBJ1-1; TRBD1 agrees at 7 bases. This CDR3 has 14 amino acids. Germline assignment: CDR1 SEHNR and CDR2 FQNEAQ (reference sequence). Trimming removed 5 bases from V and 1 base from J; junction bases left unmatched: 4. CDR3 in DNA: TGTGCCAGCAGCGGCAGGGGGGGGAACACTGAAGCTTTCTTT. Amino acids: CASSGRGGNTEAFF.

The chain is built from TRBV2 and TRBJ1-4; D unclear. CDR3 length: 14 residues. Germline CDR1 SNHLY, CDR2 FYNNEI. The V gene lost 3 bases and the J gene lost 7 bases, with 12 bases spanning the gap. The DNA of the CDR3 is TGTGCCAGCAGTGATGGGCTAGCGGGTGAAAAACTGTTTTTT. Translating it yields CASSDGLAGEKLFF.

The CDR3 DNA sequence: TGTGCCAGCAGTGCTACGGACAGTGCCTATGGCTACACCTTC. Encoded protein: CASSATDSAYGYTF. This chain joins TRBV2 and TRBJ1-2; the D gene is possibly TRBD1 (6 bases). This CDR3 has 14 residues. Trimming removed 4 bases at V and 4 bases at J, with 13 bases between. Germline V CDR1 and CDR2: SNHLY, FYNNEI.

This clonotype has a count of ten or more. The rearrangement joins TRBV19 to TRBJ1-1; no definite D call. This CDR3 region has 14 residues. The germline gives CDR1 LNHDA, CDR2 SQIVND (reference sequence). Trimming took off 3 bases at V and 0 bases at J, with 8 bases between the two ends. As DNA, the CDR3 is TGTGCCAGTAGTATTCATACCTTGAACACTGAAGCTTTCTTT. As protein: CASSIHTLNTEAFF.

This clonotype was seen more than once but under ten times. The rearrangement links TRBV7-8 to TRBJ2-5, with TRBD1 matching over 7 bases. The end of the DNA aligns better with TRBJ2-1, so the J call may be wrong. Germline assignment: CDR1 SGHVS and CDR2 FQNEAQ. There are 13 residues in the CDR3. Here the CDR3 reads CASRPRQGNEQFF. CDR3 nucleotides: TGTGCCAGCAGGCCCCGACAGGGCAATGAGCAGTTCTTC.